Below are 18 T cell receptor beta chains sequenced from a single sample in a study of cytomegalovirus exposure and HLA in healthy donors. PCR used 60 Vbeta primers and 13 Jbeta primers. Sequencing was performed with immunoSEQ multiplex PCR; in TCRdb, only in-frame clones are kept and a portion is missing. The profile shows about 160,000 clones, around three quarters of them singletons. The sample taken for sequencing was PBMCs. The receptor set was obtained from a man between 40 and 49 years old in good health and CMV-seronegative.

The chain couples TRBV19 to TRBJ1-2, with 9 positions matching TRBD1. The V and J ends lost 7 bases and 8 bases, in that order; junction bases with no gene match: 17. This CDR3 contains 16 residues. Germline V gene sequence: CDR1 LNHDA, CDR2 SQIVND (reference sequence). In DNA form, the CDR3 reads TGTGCCAGTAAAATGGCCGGCGACAGGGGGATCGGCGGCTACACCTTC. Protein sequence: CASKMAGDRGIGGYTF.

Of note for this clone: One junction end disagrees with the germline gene, perhaps due to a read error. This chain uses TRBV7-9 with TRBJ2-7; D unclear. The CDR3 runs 12 residues. Germline lookup yields CDR1 SEHNR and CDR2 FQNEAQ (reference sequence). CDR3 region: CSSSSLDYEQYF. The CDR3 DNA reads as TGTTCCAGCAGCTCCCTAGACTACGAGCAGTACTTC.

This clone was observed a handful of times. The chain uses TRBV29-1 and TRBJ2-5; 12 bases map to TRBD2. The V gene end was trimmed by 7 bases and the J gene end by 4 bases; junction bases not matched to a gene: 4. Germline-derived CDR1 and CDR2 are SQVTM and ANQGSEA. CDR3 length equals 13 residues. In nucleotides, the CDR3 is TGCAGCGCTACGACTAGCGGGGGAGAGACCCAGTACTTC. The encoded protein is CSATTSGGETQYF.

The chain couples TRBV20-1 to TRBJ2-5; 8 nucleotides agree with TRBD2. J gave up 10 bases and V 2 bases, and 0 bases lay outside the gene matches. CDR3 length: 10 amino acids. Germline CDR1 reads DFQATT; CDR2 reads SNEGSKA (reference sequence). DNA for the CDR3: TGCAGTGCTAGAACTAGCGGCCAGTACTTC. Translation: CSARTSGQYF.

V gene TRBV21-1 combines with J gene TRBJ1-1. TRBV21-1 is flagged as a pseudogene. This CDR3 is built from 14 residues. The CDR3 protein is CASSKTGMNTEAFF. The CDR3 coding sequence is TGTGCCAGCAGCAAAACCGGGATGAACACTGAAGCTTTCTTT.

The chain employs TRBV30 and TRBJ2-3; TRBD2 aligns across 9 bases. Trimming at V came to 2 bases and at J to 1 base, leaving 1 base not matched to a gene. This CDR3 region has 14 residues. Per germline, CDR1 GTSNPN and CDR2 SVGIG (reference sequence). The CDR3 nucleotides read TGTGCCTGGAGTCGACTAGCGGGCACAGATACGCAGTATTTT. Its protein product is CAWSRLAGTDTQYF.

The rearrangement joins TRBV5-1 to TRBJ2-3; D is unclear. The CDR3 spans 12 residues. Germline V lookup: CDR1 SGHRS, CDR2 YFSETQ. Trimming removed 1 base from V and 6 bases from J, with 6 bases in between. CDR3 residues: CASSLRADTQYF. The DNA of the CDR3 is TGCGCCAGCAGCTTGAGAGCGGATACGCAGTATTTT.

V usage is TRBV25-1 and J usage is TRBJ1-4, with 7 positions matching TRBD1. The CDR3 totals 16 residues. V lost 6 bases and J lost 4; bases outside the gene matches: 11. CDR1 is MGHDK and CDR2 is SYGVNS in the germline V gene. DNA for the CDR3: TGTGCCAGCAGCCGGACAGCCCAGGGGGTTAATGAAAAACTGTTTTTT. It codes for CASSRTAQGVNEKLFF.

J is TRBJ1-2 and V is TRBV5-1; 8 nucleotides line up with TRBD1. This CDR3 has 15 amino acids. Germline V CDR1 and CDR2: SGHRS, YFSETQ. Trimming at V came to 2 bases and at J to 1 base, leaving 4 bases not matched to a gene. Here the CDR3 DNA reads TGCGCCAGCAGCTTACAGGGGGGAAATAACTATGGCTACACCTTC. This sequence encodes CASSLQGGNNYGYTF.

The CDR3, as DNA: TGTGCCAGCAGCTCGGAGGTGTCCTACAATGAGCAGTTCTTC. Residues: CASSSEVSYNEQFF. The V call is TRBV7-9, the J call TRBJ2-1; possible D gene TRBD2, 5 bases. Trimming cost V 4 bases and J 1 base, with 8 bases left between them. The V gene's germline CDR1 is SEHNR and CDR2 FQNEAQ (reference sequence). The CDR3 consists of 14 residues.

The J gene is TRBJ2-7, the V gene TRBV7-6, with 7 positions matching TRBD2. With V trimmed by 0 bases and J by 7 bases, 15 bases remained unmatched. Looked up from germline, CDR1 is SGHVS and CDR2 is FNYEAQ. The CDR3 spans 17 residues. The CDR3 spells CASSLAGPRRELDEQYF. The DNA of the CDR3 is TGTGCCAGCAGCTTAGCTGGCCCACGGCGGGAGCTCGATGAGCAGTACTTC. Looking up the rest from reference TRBV7-6 and TRBJ2-7 gives the full variable domain: GAGVSQSPRYKVTKRGQDVALRCDPISGHVSLYWYRQALGQGPEFLTYFNYEAQQDKSGLPNDRFSAERPEGSISTLTIQRTEQRDSAMYRCASSLAGPRRELDEQYFGPGTRLTVT.

The chain employs TRBV7-2 and TRBJ1-1, with TRBD1 matching 9 bases. The CDR3 has 16 residues. Trimming cost V 1 base and J 1 base; bases outside gene matches: 4. CDR1 SGHTA and CDR2 FQGNSA come from the germline V gene. For the CDR3, the DNA is TGTGCCAGCAGCTTAGGGGGGGACAGGGCGAACACTGAAGCTTTCTTT. The encoded protein is CASSLGGDRANTEAFF.

This chain connects TRBV10-2 to TRBJ2-7; D perhaps matches TRBD1 (6 bases). Trimming pared 8 bases from V and 0 bases from J, leaving 11 bases between. The germline V gene has CDR1 WSHSY and CDR2 SAAADI. This CDR3 spans 13 amino acids. The CDR3 here is CASSTGISYEQYF. The CDR3 DNA reads TGCGCCAGCTCCACAGGGATCTCCTACGAGCAGTACTTC.

This chain uses TRBV30 with TRBJ1-1, with a possible D match to TRBD1 (6 bases). Germline V gene sequence: CDR1 GTSNPN, CDR2 SVGIG (reference sequence). V lost 5 bases to trimming and J lost 5 bases, with 12 bases between them. The CDR3 has 12 amino acids. As DNA, the CDR3 is TGTGCCTGGTGGACAGTCCCTACTGAAGCTTTCTTT. This codes for CAWWTVPTEAFF.

This clone was observed once. This rearrangement joins TRBV5-1 to TRBJ2-3; 14 bases are a match to TRBD2. V shed 3 bases, J shed 3 bases, and the junction held 3 bases outside the gene matches. This CDR3 spans 16 amino acids. Germline CDR1 is SGHRS and CDR2 is YFSETQ. CDR3 residues: CASSWGTSGSTDTQYF. CDR3 nucleotide sequence: TGCGCCAGCAGCTGGGGGACTAGCGGGAGTACAGATACGCAGTATTTT.

The V call is TRBV21-1, the J call TRBJ1-2; TRBD1 was called by the table and not checked on the DNA. TRBV21-1 constitutes a pseudogene. CDR3 size: 15 residues. The CDR3 DNA reads TGTGCCAGCAGCTCACTCTGGGACAGGACATATGGCTACACCTTC. It translates to CASSSLWDRTYGYTF.

Remarks on this clone: Other DNA sequences from this sample encode an identical CDR3 as well. The chain combines TRBV29-1 with TRBJ2-7, with a tentative D call TRBD1 (5 bases). Trimming pared 4 bases from V and 4 bases from J, leaving 8 bases between. The CDR3 runs 11 residues. Germline-derived CDR1 and CDR2 are SQVTM and ANQGSEA. CDR3 in DNA: TGCAGCGTTGCTTCAGGGTACGAGCAGTACTTC. Translated, it gives CSVASGYEQYF.

This clone was seen a few times. This chain joins TRBV7-2 and TRBJ2-7; TRBD1 matches at 11 bases. The ends lost 3 bases at V and 11 bases at J; junction bases unmatched: 12. There are 15 residues in the CDR3. Looked up from germline, CDR1 is SGHTA and CDR2 is FQGNSA. CDR3 in DNA: TGTGCCAGCAGCTTTACTGGACAGGGGGCTACACAGGAGTACTTC. Protein: CASSFTGQGATQEYF.